These 17 T cell receptor beta chains came from one sample sequenced in a study of shared clonotypes between healthy human individuals. TCRdb keeps only in-frame clones here, not all; method: immunoSEQ multiplex PCR. In the table there are 760,000 or so clones, roughly 96% of which are singletons. As defined, naive CD8 cells were CD45RO-negative and positively selected for CCR7, with terminally differentiated effector memory CD45RA+ cells excluded. Sample: naive CD8+ T cells sorted from blood. The receptors stem from a man in his thirties or forties in good health.

The J gene is TRBJ1-5, the V gene TRBV5-6, with 9 bases lining up with TRBD1. V was pared by 0 bases and J by 5 bases, with 3 bases of the junction left unmatched. This CDR3 comprises 15 residues. Germline loops: CDR1 SGHDT, CDR2 YYEEEE. The CDR3 region has the DNA TGTGCCAGCAGCTTGGAGGGACAGGGTCATCAGCCCCAGCATTTT. Amino acids: CASSLEGQGHQPQHF.

The rearrangement uses TRBV29-1 and TRBJ2-1; no definite D call. Trimming took 3 bases from V and 6 from J, leaving 15 bases between them. The V gene's germline CDR1 is SQVTM and CDR2 ANQGSEA. The CDR3 sequence is 14 residues long. CDR3 nucleotide sequence: TGCAGCGTTGACTCAAATCGACTCGTCAATGAGCAGTTCTTC. Protein sequence: CSVDSNRLVNEQFF.

The rearrangement links TRBV7-6 to TRBJ2-7; D gene uncertain. The V end was cut by 5 bases, the J end by 3 bases, with 20 bases between. Germline assignment: CDR1 SGHVS and CDR2 FNYEAQ. This CDR3 has 16 residues. CDR3 nucleotide sequence: TGTGCCAGCAGCCAGATAAGGACCAAAGTCAGCTACGAGCAGTACTTC. Protein: CASSQIRTKVSYEQYF. Using reference TRBV7-6 and TRBJ2-7 for the parts outside the CDR3, the full variable domain is GAGVSQSPRYKVTKRGQDVALRCDPISGHVSLYWYRQALGQGPEFLTYFNYEAQQDKSGLPNDRFSAERPEGSISTLTIQRTEQRDSAMYRCASSQIRTKVSYEQYFGPGTRLTVT.

The chain couples TRBV7-9 to TRBJ1-4, with 8 bases lining up with TRBD1. CDR3 length: 16 residues. V shed 5 bases, J shed 6 bases, and the junction held 11 bases outside the gene matches. Looked up from germline, CDR1 is SEHNR and CDR2 is FQNEAQ (reference sequence). The CDR3 DNA reads as TGTGCCAGCAGCCAGCACGACGGGACAGGTGATGAAAAACTGTTTTTT. Translating gives CASSQHDGTGDEKLFF. Drawing the rest from reference TRBV7-9 and TRBJ1-4, the complete variable domain is DTGVSQNPRHKITKRGQNVTFRCDPISEHNRLYWYRQTLGQGPEFLTYFQNEAQLEKSRLLSDRFSAERPKGSFSTLEIQRTEQGDSAMYLCASSQHDGTGDEKLFFGSGTQLSVL.

This chain connects TRBV28 to TRBJ2-7; TRBD1 might be the D (5 bases). Trimming took off 4 bases at V and 5 bases at J, with 18 bases between the two ends. From germline, CDR1 is MDHEN and CDR2 SYDVKM. The CDR3 length is 15 residues. The CDR3 loop is CASSSTVNYGDEQYF. The CDR3 DNA sequence: TGTGCCAGCAGTTCGACAGTGAATTATGGGGACGAGCAGTACTTC. Together with reference TRBV28 and TRBJ2-7, the CDR3 gives the full variable domain: DVKVTQSSRYLVKRTGEKVFLECVQDMDHENMFWYRQDPGLGLRLIYFSYDVKMKEKGDIPEGYSVSREKKERFSLILESASTNQTSMYLCASSSTVNYGDEQYFGPGTRLTVT.

The chain couples TRBV7-2 to TRBJ2-7; 9 nucleotides line up with TRBD2. V dropped 8 bases and J dropped 7; count of bases not matched to a gene: 6. The CDR3 totals 12 residues. From germline, CDR1 is SGHTA and CDR2 FQGNSA. The CDR3 sequence is CASSGGRGEQYF. CDR3 in DNA: TGTGCCAGCTCAGGCGGGAGGGGAGAGCAGTACTTC.

As concerns this clone: Different DNA sequences within this sample yield the same CDR3. CDR3 nucleotides: TGTGCCAGCAGTTTGACAGCAAACACTGAAGCTTTCTTT. It yields the protein CASSLTANTEAFF. The chain employs TRBV28 and TRBJ1-1; tentative D call: TRBD1 (5 bases). Trimming removed 3 bases from V and 2 bases from J, with 7 bases in between. Germline V lookup: CDR1 MDHEN, CDR2 SYDVKM. This CDR3 is built from 13 residues.

The chain joins TRBV11-2 to TRBJ2-2; D gene unclear. Germline loops: CDR1 SGHAT, CDR2 FQNNGV. V lost 2 bases, J lost 8 bases, and 3 bases lay in between. The CDR3 consists of 11 residues. Here the CDR3 DNA reads TGTGCCAGCAGCTTAAGGGGGGAGCTGTTTTTT. This codes for CASSLRGELFF.

The rearrangement uses TRBV4-1 and TRBJ2-7; D might be TRBD1 (5 bases). The CDR3 loop spans 15 amino acids. V lost 5 bases and J 2 bases, leaving 16 bases between the germline ends. The germline V gene has CDR1 MGHRA and CDR2 YSYEKL. CDR3 protein: CASSFLATATYEQYF. The CDR3 nucleotides are TGCGCCAGCAGCTTTTTGGCGACAGCCACCTACGAGCAGTACTTC.

V and J are TRBV27 and TRBJ2-3; D gene ambiguous. CDR1 is MNHEY and CDR2 is SMNVEV in the germline V gene (reference sequence). V shed 4 bases and J shed 0 bases, with 5 bases lying between them. The CDR3 has 13 residues. The CDR3 loop is CASSSWSTDTQYF. In DNA form, the CDR3 reads TGTGCCAGCAGTTCCTGGAGCACAGATACGCAGTATTTT.

The gene calls are TRBV9 and TRBJ1-5, with D perhaps TRBD1 (5 bases). Per the germline V gene, CDR1 is SGDLS and CDR2 is YYNGEE. CDR3 length equals 15 residues. V lost 3 bases, J lost 4 bases, and 14 bases lay in between. Here the CDR3 reads CASSAGGEENQPQHF. CDR3 DNA sequence: TGTGCCAGCAGCGCCGGAGGGGAGGAGAATCAGCCCCAGCATTTT.

The chain couples TRBV7-8 to TRBJ2-1, with a weak D call TRBD1 (5 bases). Germline V gene lookup returns CDR1 SGHVS and CDR2 FQNEAQ. The CDR3 loop spans 14 amino acids. The V end lost 3 bases, the J end lost 8 bases, and 14 bases lay between the germline ends. The CDR3 here is CASSFRVGSDEQFF. The CDR3 DNA is TGTGCCAGCAGCTTCAGGGTCGGGTCGGATGAGCAGTTCTTC.

Note on this clone: The same CDR3 also results from other DNA sequences found in this sample. The chain's CDR3 is CASSLGGGTEAFF. For the CDR3, the DNA is TGTGCCAGCAGTTTAGGAGGGGGCACTGAAGCTTTCTTT. V gene TRBV28 combines with J gene TRBJ1-1; possibly TRBD1 for D (6 bases). V was clipped by 2 bases and J by 4 bases, with 8 bases between them. This CDR3 spans 13 amino acids. Germline lookup yields CDR1 MDHEN and CDR2 SYDVKM.

CDR3 sequence: CASSAGLAEPYPGTDTQYF. CDR3 in DNA: TGCGCCAGCAGTGCGGGACTAGCGGAGCCATATCCAGGCACAGATACGCAGTATTTT. This chain uses TRBV10-2 with TRBJ2-3; 11 bases fit TRBD2. The J segment lost 1 base and the V segment lost 4 bases, leaving 13 bases of the junction unmatched. CDR3 size: 19 residues. CDR1 is WSHSY and CDR2 is SAAADI in the germline V gene.

The chain uses TRBV5-1 and TRBJ1-1, with D maybe TRBD1 (6 bases). The CDR3 contains 13 residues. The germline V gene has CDR1 SGHRS and CDR2 YFSETQ. V was shortened by 0 bases and J by 6 bases, with 9 bases between the two germline ends. The CDR3 loop is CASSLEQGPEAFF. CDR3 coding DNA: TGCGCCAGCAGCTTGGAACAGGGCCCTGAAGCTTTCTTT.

The V call is TRBV19, the J call TRBJ2-1; 12 nucleotides match TRBD2. The CDR3 is 17 amino acids. The germline gives CDR1 LNHDA, CDR2 SQIVND (reference sequence). The V gene end was trimmed by 4 bases and the J gene end by 3 bases; junction bases not matched to a gene: 7. Here the CDR3 reads CASSTWTSGTNYNEQFF. The CDR3 DNA sequence: TGTGCCAGTAGTACCTGGACTAGCGGGACTAACTACAATGAGCAGTTCTTC.

The chain joins TRBV4-3 to TRBJ2-3; 10 bases fit TRBD2. Germline trimming cut 4 bases from V and 1 base from J; bases unmatched to any gene: 8. The CDR3 sequence is 17 residues long. Germline values: CDR1 LGHNA, CDR2 YSLEER. As DNA, the CDR3 is TGCGCCAGCAGCCCCCTTATCCTAGCGGGAGGCACAGATACGCAGTATTTT. Protein: CASSPLILAGGTDTQYF.